This entry is about one T cell receptor beta chain. The table came from immunoSEQ multiplex PCR; TCRdb's copy has only in-frame clones and leaves some out. This table holds under 150,000 clones, more than 90% found once. These data come from a study of T cell responses to AZD1222 COVID-19 vaccine. Germline V gene sequence: CDR1 LNHDA, CDR2 SQIVND (reference sequence). The CDR3 extends over 14 amino acids. Deletions cut 5 bases from V and 8 bases from J, with 15 bases between. The material was peripheral blood, obtained 28 days after the second AZD1222 dose. The V and J genes are TRBV19 and TRBJ1-4; perhaps TRBD1 as D (6 bases). This TCR derives from an adult who received the AZD1222 COVID-19 vaccine. CDR3 amino acids: CASSRRDTFEKLFF. Written as DNA, the CDR3 is TGTGCCAGTAGTCGCCGGGACACTTTCGAAAAACTGTTTTTT.